The following is a T cell receptor (beta chain) sequence with its context. The sample comes from a study of blood T cell repertoires in COVID-19. Study details: Samples came from the United States, Italy and Spain, spanning acute and convalescent COVID-19. The analysed material was cDNA or gDNA that came from T cells, B-cell-depleted T cells, or PBMCs.

The CDR3 loop spans 18 amino acids. Per the germline V gene, CDR1 is MDHEN and CDR2 is SYDVKM. V was pared by 3 bases and J by 0 bases, with 9 bases of the junction left unmatched. In the original processing: Cell counts per sample came from amplifying reference gene primers. TCRdb's copy holds only in-frame clones and misses some; the assay was immunoSEQ multiplex PCR. Clone size and V and J calls were adopted from that table, with D and trimming inferred from the DNA. The sample lists about 210,000 clones, roughly 86% occurring once. The sequence was obtained from a woman in her 50s with active or convalescent COVID-19. The chain employs TRBV28 and TRBJ2-1; 9 bases agree with TRBD2. The sequenced sample was peripheral blood. This CDR3 reads CASSLSASGMSSYNEQFF. The DNA for the CDR3 is TGTGCCAGCAGTTTGTCGGCTAGCGGGATGAGCTCCTACAATGAGCAGTTCTTC.